One T cell receptor beta chain is described in this entry. As yet, its antigen is unknown. The data were obtained in a study of OX40 agonist ivuxolimab in advanced cancers. Study-level background: Patients enrolled in dose escalation were diagnosed with hepatocellular carcinoma, melanoma, renal cell or head and neck cancer. Among those enrolled, mean age was about 62 years (range roughly 23 to 90) and about 79% were male.

Using immunoSEQ multiplex PCR, the repertoire was profiled, and TCRdb retains in-frame clones only, with some absent. The table lists more than 60,000 clones, around 80% of them singletons. Study observations and caveats: CD8+ T cells (on average) carried more expanded clones than CD4+ T cells.

V trimming: 7 bases; J trimming: 4 bases; junction bases outside the gene matches: 10. CDR3 length: 14 amino acids. Germline V gene sequence: CDR1 SNHLY, CDR2 FYNNEI. People who had autoimmune disease history or systemic immunosuppression were excluded. The genes are TRBV2 and TRBJ2-7; TRBD2 matches 7 bases. The origin of this receptor is an adult with an advanced solid tumor such as melanoma, head and neck, liver or kidney cancer. The material was CD4+ or CD8+ T cells sorted from blood, obtained in a trial of the OX40 agonist ivuxolimab. CDR3 nucleotide sequence: TGTGCCAGCAATGCGGGAGAGGCATCTTACGAGCAGTACTTC. It encodes CASNAGEASYEQYF.